The next 11 T cell receptor beta chains were all read from a single sample in a study of shared clonotypes between healthy human individuals. Produced via immunoSEQ multiplex PCR; TCRdb's table is partial and in-frame only. This sample has a few hundred thousand clones; roughly three quarters occur once, and the top ten carry about 12%. Sequencing was done on a sample of PBMCs. The receptors derive from a middle-aged woman in good health. Some clones in this sample may be carry-over from other donors' samples.

This clone was seen only once. V and J are TRBV2 and TRBJ2-5; 11 bases are shared with TRBD2. The V and J ends lost 2 bases and 5 bases, in that order; junction bases with no gene match: 4. Germline loops: CDR1 SNHLY, CDR2 FYNNEI. This CDR3 has 15 residues. The CDR3 DNA is TGTGCCAGCAGTGAATCGGGACTAGCGGATGAGACCCAGTACTTC. It translates to CASSESGLADETQYF.

The chain carries TRBV19 and TRBJ1-2; tentatively, D is TRBD1 (6 bases). V was shortened by 9 bases and J by 3 bases, with 14 bases between the two germline ends. CDR3 length: 13 residues. The germline CDR1 and CDR2 sequences are LNHDA and SQIVND (reference sequence). This CDR3 reads CASKDRTHYGYTF. The CDR3 DNA sequence: TGTGCCAGCAAGGACAGAACTCACTATGGCTACACCTTC.

This rearrangement joins TRBV28 to TRBJ2-3, with TRBD2 as a possible D gene (6 bases). The CDR3 covers 12 residues. V was shortened by 3 bases and J by 8 bases, with 9 bases between the two germline ends. CDR1 is MDHEN and CDR2 is SYDVKM in the germline V gene. The CDR3 DNA reads as TGTGCCAGCAGTTTCGGGGAGGCTACGCAGTATTTT. It translates to CASSFGEATQYF.

The chain has TRBV14 and TRBJ2-1, with D maybe TRBD2 (7 bases). Germline V CDR1 and CDR2: SGHDN, FVKESK. This CDR3 has 16 amino acids. V was clipped by 0 bases and J by 8 bases, with 17 bases between them. The CDR3 bases are TGTGCCAGCAGCCAAGAACCGCGGGGGCCCTTGGATGAGCAGTTCTTC. Its translation: CASSQEPRGPLDEQFF.

The chain combines TRBV30 with TRBJ2-3; 8 nucleotides agree with TRBD2. Germline CDR1 and CDR2: GTSNPN and SVGIG (reference sequence). The junction had 6 bases not matched to a gene; V was cut back by 1 base and J by 6 bases. The CDR3 has 14 amino acids. CDR3 amino acids: CAWSGGGRLDTQYF. DNA of the CDR3: TGTGCCTGGAGTGGCGGCGGGAGGCTGGATACGCAGTATTTT.

The V gene is TRBV10-3, the J gene TRBJ2-7; 10 nucleotides agree with TRBD2. Germline CDR1 and CDR2: ENHRY and SYGVKD. The CDR3 covers 16 residues. V lost 2 bases, J lost 1 base, and 5 bases stayed unmatched. The CDR3 is CAISELAGAGSYEQYF. Written as DNA, the CDR3 is TGTGCCATCAGTGAGCTAGCGGGAGCCGGGTCCTACGAGCAGTACTTC.

Note on this clone: A far larger clone lies a single base away; this is likely a read error. In the same sample, other DNA sequences code for this CDR3. The V gene is TRBV2, the J gene TRBJ2-7; 8 nucleotides align to TRBD1. Per the germline V gene, CDR1 is SNHLY and CDR2 is FYNNEI. The CDR3 extends over 12 amino acids. The CDR3 spells CASSEGTGEQYF. Written as DNA, the CDR3 is TGCGCCAGCAGTGAAGGGACAGGCGAGCAGTACTTC.

Worth noting for this clone: Other DNA variants within this sample encode the same CDR3. The chain joins TRBV18 to TRBJ2-2, with TRBD2 identical over 8 bases. V lost 3 bases to trimming and J lost 5 bases; unmatched junction nucleotides: 5. The germline V gene encodes CDR1 KGHSH and CDR2 LQKENI. This CDR3 spans 15 amino acids. CDR3 region: CASSPPGGGTGELFF. The DNA of the CDR3 is TGTGCCAGCTCACCCCCGGGAGGGGGGACCGGGGAGCTGTTTTTT.

This sequence joins TRBV4-2 and TRBJ1-4; no clear D gene. The CDR3 is 16 amino acids. Trimming removed 4 bases from V and 7 bases from J, with 19 bases in between. The germline V gene encodes CDR1 LGHNA and CDR2 YNFKEQ. The CDR3 sequence is CASSPTPGRTGEKLFF. The CDR3 bases are TGTGCCAGCAGCCCAACCCCTGGCCGCACGGGTGAAAAACTGTTTTTT.

The chain joins TRBV29-1 to TRBJ1-1; D is unresolved. V was trimmed by 1 base and J by 4 bases, leaving 13 bases between them. This CDR3 is 14 amino acids long. From germline, CDR1 is SQVTM and CDR2 ANQGSEA. This CDR3 reads CSVEASLWGTEAFF. The CDR3 DNA reads as TGCAGCGTTGAAGCCTCCCTTTGGGGCACTGAAGCTTTCTTT.

The chain is built from TRBV28 and TRBJ2-2; no definite D call. The CDR3 consists of 16 residues. Looked up from germline, CDR1 is MDHEN and CDR2 is SYDVKM. Trimming took 7 bases from V and 1 from J, leaving 16 bases between them. In nucleotides, the CDR3 is TGTGCCAGCAACCCCCTACTTAGGATGAACACCGGGGAGCTGTTTTTT. Its translation is CASNPLLRMNTGELFF.